The 21 T cell receptor beta chains in this list originate from one sample, sequenced in a study of PD-1 blockade in mismatch repair-deficient tumors. The method was immunoSEQ multiplex PCR; TCRdb's version includes in-frame clones alone and lacks a portion of them. The repertoire holds about 110,000 clones, about three quarters seen once, with about 5.1% in the top ten. This material consisted of peripheral blood, taken more than 58 weeks after starting pembrolizumab. All receptors derive from an adult with mismatch repair-deficient cancer.

The chain recombines TRBV28 with TRBJ1-1; TRBD1 might be the D (5 bases). The V and J ends lost 5 bases and 3 bases respectively, with 19 bases between them. Germline-derived CDR1 and CDR2 are MDHEN and SYDVKM. This CDR3 has 16 residues. CDR3 loop: CASSTLGRGTDTEAFF. DNA of the CDR3: TGTGCCAGCAGTACTTTAGGGCGGGGGACGGACACTGAAGCTTTCTTT.

V gene TRBV27 combines with J gene TRBJ2-1; 10 bases are a match to TRBD2. V lost 5 bases to trimming and J lost 0 bases; unmatched junction nucleotides: 13. This CDR3 is built from 19 residues. The germline V gene encodes CDR1 MNHEY and CDR2 SMNVEV (reference sequence). The CDR3 region is CASSANSGRRSSSYNEQFF. The CDR3 DNA follows: TGTGCCAGCAGTGCCAATAGCGGGAGGCGCTCGAGCTCCTACAATGAGCAGTTCTTC.

This chain connects TRBV6-5 to TRBJ2-2, with D maybe TRBD1 (5 bases). The germline V gene has CDR1 MNHEY and CDR2 SVGAGI. This CDR3 spans 14 amino acids. Trimming took 2 bases from V and 5 from J, leaving 9 bases between them. CDR3: CASSYRAGTGELFF. CDR3 DNA sequence: TGTGCCAGCAGTTACAGGGCAGGGACCGGGGAGCTGTTTTTT.

This clone has only one observation. This chain uses TRBV7-6 with TRBJ1-1, with 8 positions matching TRBD1. The CDR3 length is 13 residues. Germline trimming cut 3 bases from V and 4 bases from J; bases unmatched to any gene: 1. CDR1 is SGHVS, CDR2 FNYEAQ, per germline. CDR3 protein: CASSLDRVTEAFF. CDR3 sequence (DNA): TGTGCCAGCAGCTTGGACAGGGTCACTGAAGCTTTCTTT. Full variable domain (remainder filled in from reference TRBV7-6 and TRBJ1-1): GAGVSQSPRYKVTKRGQDVALRCDPISGHVSLYWYRQALGQGPEFLTYFNYEAQQDKSGLPNDRFSAERPEGSISTLTIQRTEQRDSAMYRCASSLDRVTEAFFGQGTRLTVV.

The rearrangement joins TRBV29-1 to TRBJ2-3; 9 nucleotides align to TRBD1. V was clipped by 7 bases and J by 5 bases; unmatched bases: 7. Germline V gene lookup returns CDR1 SQVTM and CDR2 ANQGSEA. The CDR3 has 13 amino acids. CDR3: CSERGQGGDTQYF. The CDR3 nucleotides read TGCAGCGAACGGGGACAGGGAGGAGATACGCAGTATTTT.

This clone was counted a single time. The V and J genes are TRBV5-1 and TRBJ1-2, with D maybe TRBD1 (5 bases). Germline V gene lookup returns CDR1 SGHRS and CDR2 YFSETQ. The CDR3 spans 13 residues. V gave up 3 bases and J gave up 5 bases, with 11 bases separating them. CDR3 residues: CASSSGTDYGYTF. DNA of the CDR3: TGCGCCAGCAGCTCCGGGACGGATTATGGCTACACCTTC.

This clone was detected only once. V is TRBV13 and J is TRBJ1-1; D might be TRBD1 (6 bases). Germline V CDR1 and CDR2: PRHDT, FYEKMQ (reference sequence). V lost 5 bases to trimming and J lost 6 bases, with 16 bases between them. This CDR3 comprises 14 residues. CDR3 amino acids: CASSAQGGHAEAFF. CDR3 in DNA: TGTGCCAGCAGCGCACAGGGTGGTCACGCTGAAGCTTTCTTT.

J is TRBJ2-7 and V is TRBV7-9, with TRBD2 identical over 9 bases. The germline CDR1 and CDR2 sequences are SEHNR and FQNEAQ (reference sequence). V lost 0 bases and J lost 4; bases outside the gene matches: 4. The CDR3 runs to 15 residues. The CDR3, as DNA: TGTGCCAGCAGCTTAGCGCCTAGCGGGACTTACGAGCAGTACTTC. Translation: CASSLAPSGTYEQYF.

This rearrangement joins TRBV30 to TRBJ2-3; TRBD2 matches 9 bases. Trimming at V came to 2 bases and at J to 2 bases, leaving 8 bases not matched to a gene. The CDR3 runs 16 residues. Germline CDR1 and CDR2: GTSNPN and SVGIG (reference sequence). Written as DNA, the CDR3 is TGTGCCTGGAGTCCAGCGGCGGGAGGGTTCACAGATACGCAGTATTTT. This sequence encodes CAWSPAAGGFTDTQYF.

The gene calls are TRBV5-1 and TRBJ2-1; 11 bases fit TRBD1. The CDR3 is 20 amino acids. V shed 4 bases and J 2 bases; nucleotides not matched to a gene: 17. Germline CDR1 and CDR2: SGHRS and YFSETQ. DNA for the CDR3: TGCGCCAGCAGCACGGGTACCGGGACAGGGGGGGCCATGCCCTACAATGAGCAGTTCTTC. The encoded protein is CASSTGTGTGGAMPYNEQFF. Looking up the rest from reference TRBV5-1 and TRBJ2-1 gives the full variable domain: KAGVTQTPRYLIKTRGQQVTLSCSPISGHRSVSWYQQTPGQGLQFLFEYFSETQRNKGNFPGRFSGRQFSNSRSEMNVSTLELGDSALYLCASSTGTGTGGAMPYNEQFFGPGTRLTVL.

The chain recombines TRBV6-5 with TRBJ1-5, with 9 bases matching TRBD1. The J segment lost 7 bases and the V segment lost 6 bases, leaving 7 bases of the junction unmatched. This CDR3 has 14 residues. From germline, CDR1 is MNHEY and CDR2 SVGAGI. This chain's CDR3 is CASSQGQGTQPQHF. In nucleotides, the CDR3 is TGTGCCAGCAGCCAGGGACAGGGAACCCAGCCCCAGCATTTT.

In this sample, this clone turned up a few times. The CDR3 coding sequence is TGTGCCACCAGCAGAGCTAGCGGGAGATACAATGAGCAGTTCTTC. It specifies CATSRASGRYNEQFF. The chain recombines TRBV15 with TRBJ2-1; 10 bases agree with TRBD2. Germline CDR1 LNHNV, CDR2 YYDKDF (reference sequence). The CDR3 length is 15 residues. J was trimmed by 4 bases and V by 1 base; bases with no gene match: 1.

The chain has TRBV28 and TRBJ1-2; TRBD1 matches 7 bases. There are 14 residues in the CDR3. V trimming: 7 bases; J trimming: 0 bases; junction bases outside the gene matches: 5. Per the germline V gene, CDR1 is MDHEN and CDR2 is SYDVKM. The CDR3, as DNA: TGTGCCAGCACTCGACAGGGTCCTAACTATGGCTACACCTTC. Protein sequence: CASTRQGPNYGYTF.

The chain links TRBV27 to TRBJ1-2, with 9 bases lining up with TRBD1. The V gene's germline CDR1 is MNHEY and CDR2 SMNVEV (reference sequence). The CDR3 runs to 15 residues. Trimming cost V 8 bases and J 5 bases; bases outside gene matches: 12. The CDR3, as DNA: TGTGCCAGCCGACCGACTCGGGGGACAGGGTATGGCTACACCTTC. It specifies CASRPTRGTGYGYTF.

The chain carries TRBV19 and TRBJ1-5; TRBD1 aligns across 7 bases. Germline V CDR1 and CDR2: LNHDA, SQIVND (reference sequence). V shed 6 bases, J shed 3 bases, and the junction held 5 bases outside the gene matches. The CDR3 loop spans 14 amino acids. CDR3 bases: TGTGCCAGTAGCATAACAGGGGCCAATCAGCCCCAGCATTTT. Translated: CASSITGANQPQHF.

This clone was counted once. The genes are TRBV5-6 and TRBJ2-7; the D is unclear. The CDR3 length is 15 residues. The V end was cut by 2 bases, the J end by 7 bases, with 19 bases between. Germline V CDR1 and CDR2: SGHDT, YYEEEE. CDR3 coding DNA: TGTGCCAGCAGCTTCGCCTCCCGACTTGAAGTTGAGCAGTACTTC. Encoded protein: CASSFASRLEVEQYF.

The chain combines TRBV6-5 with TRBJ1-3; D is possibly TRBD1 (6 bases). This CDR3 spans 13 amino acids. Per the germline V gene, CDR1 is MNHEY and CDR2 is SVGAGI. Trimming removed 6 bases from V and 8 bases from J, with 14 bases in between. In DNA form, the CDR3 reads TGTGCCAGCAGCCCTGAGGGGGGATACACCATATATTTT. Its protein product is CASSPEGGYTIYF.

The chain recombines TRBV5-4 with TRBJ2-3; D gene unclear. The CDR3 covers 12 residues. The V gene's germline CDR1 is SGHNT and CDR2 YYREEE (reference sequence). Deletions cut 0 bases from V and 2 bases from J, with 1 base between. This chain's CDR3 is CASSLATDTQYF. In DNA, the CDR3 is TGTGCCAGCAGCTTGGCCACAGATACGCAGTATTTT. The full variable domain, completed using reference TRBV5-4 and TRBJ2-3, is ETGVTQSPTHLIKTRGQQVTLRCSSQSGHNTVSWYQQALGQGPQFIFQYYREEENGRGNFPPRFSGLQFPNYSSELNVNALELDDSALYLCASSLATDTQYFGPGTRLTVL.

The chain uses TRBV27 and TRBJ2-7; no reliable D call. CDR1 MNHEY and CDR2 SMNVEV come from the germline V gene (reference sequence). Trimming took off 7 bases at V and 4 bases at J, with 8 bases between the two ends. CDR3 length: 11 residues. In DNA form, the CDR3 reads TGTGCCAGCAAGAATACATACGAGCAGTACTTC. This encodes CASKNTYEQYF.

V and J are TRBV6-6 and TRBJ2-7; tentatively, D is TRBD1 (6 bases). The CDR3 covers 12 residues. Germline CDR1 MNHNY, CDR2 SVGAGI (reference sequence). V gave up 5 bases and J gave up 7 bases, with 12 bases separating them. The CDR3 spells CASSQTGTEQYF. Written as DNA, the CDR3 is TGTGCCAGCAGTCAAACAGGGACGGAGCAGTACTTC.

V is TRBV6-5 and J is TRBJ1-2; TRBD1 aligns across 7 bases. CDR3 length equals 14 residues. With V trimmed by 5 bases and J by 0 bases, 3 bases remained unmatched. Germline values: CDR1 MNHEY, CDR2 SVGAGI. In nucleotides, the CDR3 is TGTGCCAGCAGTCTAGGGACAGCTAACTATGGCTACACCTTC. The encoded protein is CASSLGTANYGYTF.